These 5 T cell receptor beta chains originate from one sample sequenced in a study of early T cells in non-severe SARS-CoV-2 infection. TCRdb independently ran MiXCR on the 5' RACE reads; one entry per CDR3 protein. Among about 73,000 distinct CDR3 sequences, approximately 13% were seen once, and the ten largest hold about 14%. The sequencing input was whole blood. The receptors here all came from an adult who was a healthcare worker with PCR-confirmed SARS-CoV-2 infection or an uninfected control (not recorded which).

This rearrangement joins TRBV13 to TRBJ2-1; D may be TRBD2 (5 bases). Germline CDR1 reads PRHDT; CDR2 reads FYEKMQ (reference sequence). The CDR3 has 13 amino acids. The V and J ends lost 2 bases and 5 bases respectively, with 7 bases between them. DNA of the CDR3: TGTGCCAGCAGCTTACCGGGAAACAATGAGCAGTTCTTC. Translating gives CASSLPGNNEQFF.

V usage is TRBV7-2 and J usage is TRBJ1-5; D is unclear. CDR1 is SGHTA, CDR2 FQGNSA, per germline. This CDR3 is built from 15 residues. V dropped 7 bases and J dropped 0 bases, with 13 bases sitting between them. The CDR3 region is CASKRQPNSNQPQHF. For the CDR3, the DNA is TGTGCCAGCAAGCGTCAGCCGAATAGCAATCAGCCCCAGCATTTT.

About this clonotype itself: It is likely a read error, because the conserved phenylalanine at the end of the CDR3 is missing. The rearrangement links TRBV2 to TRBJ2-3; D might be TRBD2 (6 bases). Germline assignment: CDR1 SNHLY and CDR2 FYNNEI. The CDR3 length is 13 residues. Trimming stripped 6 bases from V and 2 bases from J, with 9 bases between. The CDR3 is CASRPGVTDTQYL. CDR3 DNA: TGTGCCAGCAGGCCGGGGGTCACAGATACGCAGTATCTT.

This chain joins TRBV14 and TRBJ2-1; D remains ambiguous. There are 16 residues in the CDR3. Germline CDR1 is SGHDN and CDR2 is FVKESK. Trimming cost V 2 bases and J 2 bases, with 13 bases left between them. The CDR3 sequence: CASSQTHFRTYNEQFF. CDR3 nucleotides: TGTGCCAGCAGCCAAACCCACTTCCGAACCTACAATGAGCAGTTCTTC. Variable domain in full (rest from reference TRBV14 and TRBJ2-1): EAGVTQFPSHSVIEKGQTVTLRCDPISGHDNLYWYRRVMGKEIKFLLHFVKESKQDESGMPNNRFLAERTGGTYSTLKVQPAELEDSGVYFCASSQTHFRTYNEQFFGPGTRLTVL.

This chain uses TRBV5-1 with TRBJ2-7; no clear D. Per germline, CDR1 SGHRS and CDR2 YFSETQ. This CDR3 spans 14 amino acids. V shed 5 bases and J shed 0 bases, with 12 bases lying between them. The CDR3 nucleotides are TGCGCCAGCAGGCACGACACACCCTCCTACGAGCAGTACTTC. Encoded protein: CASRHDTPSYEQYF.